These 13 T cell receptor beta chains came from one sample sequenced in a study of blood T cell repertoires in COVID-19. Sequencing was performed with immunoSEQ multiplex PCR; in TCRdb, only in-frame clones are kept and a portion is missing. In the table there are 50,000 to 70,000 clones, around 87% of which are singletons. Material for sequencing was peripheral blood. The receptors derive from a human donor with active COVID-19. The donor label of this sample is uncertain.

This chain links TRBV12-3 or TRBV12-4 with TRBJ1-2, with a possible D match to TRBD1 (5 bases). V shed 5 bases and J shed 5 bases, with 9 bases lying between them. The CDR3 is made up of 12 amino acids. Here the CDR3 reads CASSIGQYGYTF. In DNA, the CDR3 is TGTGCCAGCAGTATAGGACAATATGGCTACACCTTC.

This chain links TRBV6-5 with TRBJ2-5; TRBD2 aligns across 11 bases. Germline V gene data show CDR1 as MNHEY and CDR2 as SVGAGI. With V trimmed by 6 bases and J by 4 bases, 1 base remained unmatched. This CDR3 has 13 residues. The CDR3 region has the DNA TGTGCCAGCAGGACTAGCGGGATAGAGACCCAGTACTTC. The encoded protein is CASRTSGIETQYF.

The V gene is TRBV29-1, the J gene TRBJ2-7; D gene ambiguous. CDR1 and CDR2 (germline): SQVTM, ANQGSEA. The length of the CDR3 is 13 residues. Between the trimmed V and J ends, which lost 1 base and 4 bases, there was a span of 11 bases. The CDR3 nucleotides read TGCAGCGTTGAAGGACTCGGTGGATACGAGCAGTACTTC. Amino acid sequence: CSVEGLGGYEQYF.

V gene TRBV18 combines with J gene TRBJ2-7; 12 bases line up with TRBD2. CDR3 length: 15 residues. The ends lost 5 bases at V and 3 bases at J; junction bases unmatched: 5. The germline V gene has CDR1 KGHSH and CDR2 LQKENI. The CDR3 region is CASSSSTSGSYEQYF. The CDR3 nucleotides are TGTGCCAGCTCATCCTCGACTAGCGGGAGCTACGAGCAGTACTTC. Variable domain in full (rest from reference TRBV18 and TRBJ2-7): NAGVMQNPRHLVRRRGQEARLRCSPMKGHSHVYWYRQLPEEGLKFMVYLQKENIIDESGMPKERFSAEFPKEGPSILRIQQVVRGDSAAYFCASSSSTSGSYEQYFGPGTRLTVT.

This rearrangement joins TRBV5-1 to TRBJ1-2; D is perhaps TRBD1 (5 bases). V shed 0 bases and J shed 6 bases, with 12 bases lying between them. The CDR3 extends over 14 amino acids. Germline CDR1 and CDR2: SGHRS and YFSETQ. The CDR3 loop is CASSLDQGGNGYTF. CDR3 in DNA: TGCGCCAGCAGCTTGGATCAGGGAGGAAATGGCTACACCTTC. Using reference TRBV5-1 and TRBJ1-2 for the parts outside the CDR3, the full variable domain is KAGVTQTPRYLIKTRGQQVTLSCSPISGHRSVSWYQQTPGQGLQFLFEYFSETQRNKGNFPGRFSGRQFSNSRSEMNVSTLELGDSALYLCASSLDQGGNGYTFGSGTRLTVV.

V gene TRBV5-1 combines with J gene TRBJ2-3; D ambiguous. Trimming removed 1 base from V and 2 bases from J, with 11 bases in between. From germline, CDR1 is SGHRS and CDR2 YFSETQ. The CDR3 runs to 15 residues. CDR3 in amino acids: CASSLSPAFTDTQYF. For the CDR3, the DNA is TGCGCCAGCAGCTTGAGCCCCGCATTCACAGATACGCAGTATTTT.

The V and J genes are TRBV29-1 and TRBJ1-2; 8 positions agree with TRBD1. Unmatched junction bases numbered 7, after V lost 3 bases and J lost 7 bases. The CDR3 consists of 13 residues. CDR1 SQVTM and CDR2 ANQGSEA come from the germline V gene. CDR3 residues: CSVEEQGAGGYTF. DNA of the CDR3: TGCAGCGTTGAGGAGCAGGGGGCAGGTGGCTACACCTTC. The full variable domain, completed using reference TRBV29-1 and TRBJ1-2, is SAVISQKPSRDICQRGTSLTIQCQVDSQVTMMFWYRQQPGQSLTLIATANQGSEATYESGFVIDKFPISRPNLTFSTLTVSNMSPEDSSIYLCSVEEQGAGGYTFGSGTRLTVV.

The V and J genes are TRBV29-1 and TRBJ2-7, with a possible D match to TRBD2 (6 bases). The CDR3 runs 12 residues. The V end lost 7 bases, the J end lost 2 bases, and 12 bases lay between the germline ends. The germline V gene has CDR1 SQVTM and CDR2 ANQGSEA. The CDR3 is CSARGGTYEQYF. The CDR3 region has the DNA TGCAGCGCAAGGGGAGGTACCTACGAGCAGTACTTC.

The chain employs TRBV18 and TRBJ1-3, with TRBD1 as a possible D gene (5 bases). The V gene's germline CDR1 is KGHSH and CDR2 LQKENI. The CDR3 has 17 residues. V was clipped by 2 bases and J by 0 bases, with 14 bases between them. CDR3 in amino acids: CASSPIASGGSGNTIYF. CDR3 nucleotides: TGTGCCAGCTCACCAATCGCCTCCGGGGGCTCTGGAAACACCATATATTTT.

The chain carries TRBV19 and TRBJ2-2, with TRBD2 as a possible D gene (5 bases). The germline V and J ends were trimmed by 2 bases and 7 bases, with 17 bases remaining between them. The germline V gene encodes CDR1 LNHDA and CDR2 SQIVND (reference sequence). The CDR3 loop spans 16 amino acids. The CDR3 reads CASSILAGDLGGELFF. Here the CDR3 DNA reads TGTGCCAGTAGTATATTGGCCGGGGATCTAGGCGGGGAGCTGTTTTTT.

This chain uses TRBV30 with TRBJ2-3; the D gene is possibly TRBD1 (6 bases). Germline V CDR1 and CDR2: GTSNPN, SVGIG (reference sequence). The CDR3 sequence is 16 residues long. V was cut by 0 bases and J by 1 base, with 14 bases left in between. The CDR3 spells CAWSVLSGARTDTQYF. The CDR3 bases are TGTGCCTGGAGTGTACTCTCAGGGGCCCGCACAGATACGCAGTATTTT.

The chain couples TRBV5-1 to TRBJ2-1, with D maybe TRBD1 (6 bases). V lost 7 bases to trimming and J lost 5 bases, with 19 bases between them. Germline V gene lookup returns CDR1 SGHRS and CDR2 YFSETQ. CDR3 size: 15 residues. The CDR3 bases are TGCGCCAGCGGTCTCCAGGGGTTTGTCGACAATGAGCAGTTCTTC. Protein sequence: CASGLQGFVDNEQFF.

The chain joins TRBV11-2 to TRBJ2-1; D perhaps matches TRBD1 (6 bases). CDR3 size: 14 residues. Between the trimmed V and J ends, which lost 4 bases and 6 bases, there was a span of 13 bases. In germline, CDR1 is SGHAT, CDR2 FQNNGV. CDR3 nucleotide sequence: TGTGCCAGCAGCTCCAGGGGCTATCCCAATGAGCAGTTCTTC. It codes for CASSSRGYPNEQFF.